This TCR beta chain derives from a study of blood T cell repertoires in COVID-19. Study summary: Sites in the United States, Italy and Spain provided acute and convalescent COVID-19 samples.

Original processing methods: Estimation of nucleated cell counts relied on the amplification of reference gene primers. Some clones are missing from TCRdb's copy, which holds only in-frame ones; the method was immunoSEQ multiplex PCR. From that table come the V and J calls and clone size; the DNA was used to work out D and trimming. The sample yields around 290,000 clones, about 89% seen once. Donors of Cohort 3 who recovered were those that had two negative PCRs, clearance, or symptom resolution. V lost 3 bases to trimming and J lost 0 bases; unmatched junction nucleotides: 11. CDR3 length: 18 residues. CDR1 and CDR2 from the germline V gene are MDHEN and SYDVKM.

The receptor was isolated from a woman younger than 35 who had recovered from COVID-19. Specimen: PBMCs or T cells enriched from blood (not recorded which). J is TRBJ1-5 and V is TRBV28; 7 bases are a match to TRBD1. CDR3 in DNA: TGTGCCAGCAGTTTTGGACAGGCCCGAAGTTATAGCAATCAGCCCCAGCATTTT. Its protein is CASSFGQARSYSNQPQHF.